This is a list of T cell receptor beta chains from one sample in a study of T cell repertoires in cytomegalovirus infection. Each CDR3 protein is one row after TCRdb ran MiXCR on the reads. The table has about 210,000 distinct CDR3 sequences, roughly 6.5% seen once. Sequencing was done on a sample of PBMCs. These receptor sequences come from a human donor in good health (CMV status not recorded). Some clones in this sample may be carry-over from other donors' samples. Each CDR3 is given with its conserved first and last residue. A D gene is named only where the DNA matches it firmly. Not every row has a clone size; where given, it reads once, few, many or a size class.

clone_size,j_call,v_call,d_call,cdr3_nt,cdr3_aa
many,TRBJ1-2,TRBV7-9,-,TGTGCCAGCAGCTCCAGGGGAGGTCCTTATGGCTACACCTTC,CASSSRGGPYGYTF
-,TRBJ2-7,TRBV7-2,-,TGTGCCAGCAGCTCTGACAGGTATCGCTACGAGCAGTACTTC,CASSSDRYRYEQYF
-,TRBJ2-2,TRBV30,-,TGTGCCTGGAGTGTAATCGGGGGAAACACCGGGGAGCTGTTTTTT,CAWSVIGGNTGELFF
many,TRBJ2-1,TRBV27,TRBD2,TGTGCCAGCAGTCCACGCCGGGGGGATCCCAGTGAGCAGTTCTTC,CASSPRRGDPSEQFF
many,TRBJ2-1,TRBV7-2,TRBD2,TGTGCCAGCAGCCCCCAGTGGGGGGGGAACAATGAGCAGTTCTTC,CASSPQWGGNNEQFF
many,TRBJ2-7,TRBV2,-,TGTGCCAGCAGTGAAGGCCCCCCAGGGTACTTC,CASSEGPPGYF
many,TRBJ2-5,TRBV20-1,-,TGCAGTGCTAGAGATCTTCGGGGGGCGGGAGAGACCCAGTACTTC,CSARDLRGAGETQYF
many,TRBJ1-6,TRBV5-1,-,TGCGCCAGCAAGATCGATTATAATTCACCCCTCCACTTT,CASKIDYNSPLHF
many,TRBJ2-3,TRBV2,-,TGTGCCAGCAGTGAAAGGGGGTTCGCAGATACGCAGTATTTT,CASSERGFADTQYF
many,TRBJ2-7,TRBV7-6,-,TGTGCCAGCAGCTTAGGGAGTACCTACGAGCAGTACTTC,CASSLGSTYEQYF
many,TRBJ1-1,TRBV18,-,TGTGCCAGCTCACCCGGAGGACAGAAATCTGAAGCTTTCTTT,CASSPGGQKSEAFF
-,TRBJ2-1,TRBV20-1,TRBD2,TGCAGTGCTGAGCGGGGGGGAAACAATGAGCAGTTCTTC,CSAERGGNNEQFF
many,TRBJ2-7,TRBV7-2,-,TGTGCCAGCAGGGGAGGAACAGAGTTCTACGAGCAGTACTTC,CASRGGTEFYEQYF
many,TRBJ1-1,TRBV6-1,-,TGTGCCAGCAGTTTTGGGGCGCACACTGAAGCTTTCTTT,CASSFGAHTEAFF
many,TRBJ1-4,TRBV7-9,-,TGTGCCAGCAGTTCAGAGGGTTTAGACCTCGGGAAACTGTTTTTT,CASSSEGLDLGKLFF
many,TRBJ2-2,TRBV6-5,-,TGTGCCAGCAACCGGGACGGCTTTTTTAACACCGGGGAGCTGTTTTTT,CASNRDGFFNTGELFF
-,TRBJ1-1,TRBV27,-,TGTGCCACCTCGGGGAGGCTGAGTGAAGCTTTCTTT,CATSGRLSEAFF
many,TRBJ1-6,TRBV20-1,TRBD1,TGCAGTGCCGGACAGGGGTCCGGAACCCTCCACTTT,CSAGQGSGTLHF
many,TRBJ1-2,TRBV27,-,TGTGCCAGCAGTGAAATCAGGGATCACTATGGCTACACCTTC,CASSEIRDHYGYTF
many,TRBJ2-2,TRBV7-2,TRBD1,TGTGCCAGCAGCTTCGGGACAGCGAACACCGGGGAGCTGTTTTTT,CASSFGTANTGELFF
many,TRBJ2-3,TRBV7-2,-,TGTGCCAGCAGCCCCCGTGGTAGTTTCACAGATACGCAGTATTTT,CASSPRGSFTDTQYF
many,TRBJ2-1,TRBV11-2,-,TGTGCCAGCAGCTTAGTCCAGTACAATGAGCAGTTCTTC,CASSLVQYNEQFF
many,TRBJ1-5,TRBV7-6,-,TGTGCCAGCAGCGCAGACTTGGGGGGCGATCAGCCCCAGCATTTT,CASSADLGGDQPQHF
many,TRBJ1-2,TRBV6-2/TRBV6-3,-,TGTGCCAGCAGTTACCCGACGGCTAACTATGGCTACACCTTC,CASSYPTANYGYTF
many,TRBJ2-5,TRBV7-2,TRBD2,TGTGCCAGCAGCCCCCACGGGGGGGACCAAGAGACCCAGTACTTC,CASSPHGGDQETQYF
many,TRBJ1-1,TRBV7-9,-,TGTGCCAGCACCTTGGAAGGGGCCCTTAACACTGAAGCTTTCTTT,CASTLEGALNTEAFF
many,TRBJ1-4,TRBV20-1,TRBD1,TGCAGTGCCCATCCGCCGACAGGGACTAATGAAAAACTGTTTTTT,CSAHPPTGTNEKLFF
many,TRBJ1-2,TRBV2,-,TGTGCCAGCAGTGAGGGCGCAGTAAATAACTATGGCTACACCTTC,CASSEGAVNNYGYTF
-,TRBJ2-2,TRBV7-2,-,TGTGCCAGCAGCCCCGCCCGTGGCGGCGTGGGCACCGGGGAGCTGTTTTTT,CASSPARGGVGTGELFF
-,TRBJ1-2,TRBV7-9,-,TGTGCCAGCAGCTTAACCTCGGGAGGGGGGGCCCGACCGACTAACTATGGCTACACCTTC,CASSLTSGGGARPTNYGYTF
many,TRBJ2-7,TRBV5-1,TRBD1,TGCGCCAGCAGCCGCGCGGACAGGGCCTACGAGCAGTACTTC,CASSRADRAYEQYF
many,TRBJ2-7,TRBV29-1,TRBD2,TGCAGCGTTGGAGACCCGCTACTAGCGGGGGGGCTGAAAGAGCAGTACTTC,CSVGDPLLAGGLKEQYF
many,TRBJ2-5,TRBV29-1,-,TGCAGCGTTGAAGATTACCAGGAGGAGACCCAGTACTTC,CSVEDYQEETQYF
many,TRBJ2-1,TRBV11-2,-,TGTGCCAGCAGCTTAAGCTACAATGAGCAGTCCTTC,CASSLSYNEQSF
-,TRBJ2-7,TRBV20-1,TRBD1,TGCAGTGCTAGGCCAAGACAGGGATGGACCTACGAGCAGTACTTC,CSARPRQGWTYEQYF
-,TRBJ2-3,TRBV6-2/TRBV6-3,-,TGTGCCAGCAGATGGGGGGGGGCCCGGCCAGATACGCAGTATTTT,CASRWGGARPDTQYF
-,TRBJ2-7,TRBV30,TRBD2,TGTGCCTGGAATCCAAGCGGGGCCTACGAGCAGTACTTC,CAWNPSGAYEQYF
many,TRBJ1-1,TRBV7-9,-,TGTGCCAGCAGCTTATCTCGGGTGAGTGAAGCTTTCTTT,CASSLSRVSEAFF
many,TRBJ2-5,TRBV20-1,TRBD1,TGCAGTGCTAGAGACCGGGACAGGGGGCAAGAGACCCAGTACTTC,CSARDRDRGQETQYF
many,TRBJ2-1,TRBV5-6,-,TGTGCCAGCAGCTTGAGCAATGAGCAGTTCTTC,CASSLSNEQFF
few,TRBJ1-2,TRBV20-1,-,TGCAGTGCTAGAGCCAACGATGGCTACACCTTC,CSARANDGYTF
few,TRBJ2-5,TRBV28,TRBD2,TGTGCCAGCAGTTTTCGACTAGCGGGGGTACAAGAGACCCAGTACTTC,CASSFRLAGVQETQYF
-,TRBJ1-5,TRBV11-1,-,TGTGCCAGCAGCTTAGGACATACCCAGCCCCAGCATTTT,CASSLGHTQPQHF
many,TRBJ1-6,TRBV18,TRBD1,TGTGCCAGCTCACCAGGGACAGGGGTTAATTCACCCCTCCACTTT,CASSPGTGVNSPLHF
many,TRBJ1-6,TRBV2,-,TGTGCCAGCAGACCCCCTGGAGGCAATTATAATTCACCCCTCCACTTT,CASRPPGGNYNSPLHF
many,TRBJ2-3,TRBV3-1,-,TGTGCCAGCAGCCAAGATTGGGCGGGGCGCACAGATACGCAGTATTTT,CASSQDWAGRTDTQYF
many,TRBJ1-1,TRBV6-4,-,TGTGCCAGCAGTGACCGGGGAGGAGGCACTGAAGCTTTCTTT,CASSDRGGGTEAFF
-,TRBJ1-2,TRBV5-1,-,TGCGCCAGCAGCTTGGATAGCAGGGGAAGCTACACCTTC,CASSLDSRGSYTF
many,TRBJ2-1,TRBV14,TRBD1,TGTGCCAGCAGCCGTACCGGGACAGGCTACTACAATGAGCAGTTCTTC,CASSRTGTGYYNEQFF
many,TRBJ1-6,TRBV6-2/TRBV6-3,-,TGTGCCACCGCGTATGGCTTGCCACCCCTCCACTTT,CATAYGLPPLHF
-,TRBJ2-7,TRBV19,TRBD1,TGTGCCAGTAGTATGGGACAGGGGAGAGGCTACGAGCAGTACTTC,CASSMGQGRGYEQYF
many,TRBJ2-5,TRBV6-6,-,TGTGCCAGCAGTTACAGACAGCTCCAAGAGACCCAGTACTTC,CASSYRQLQETQYF
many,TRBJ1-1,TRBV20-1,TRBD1,TGCAGTGCTAGATGGGACAGATATCAGGGAGCTTTCTTT,CSARWDRYQGAFF